The rows below give T cell receptor beta chains drawn from one sample of a study of PD-1 blockade in mismatch repair-deficient tumors. Assay: immunoSEQ multiplex PCR; the TCRdb copy retains only in-frame clones and omits some. The sample yields 100,000 to 150,000 clones, approximately 90% seen once. Material: peripheral blood, obtained 44 weeks after starting pembrolizumab. Receptors originate from an adult with mismatch repair-deficient cancer. Both conserved end residues are trimmed from each CDR3.

ASSYTGPGELF,TRBV7-8,TRBJ2-2,11
ASSPGQGKGTEAF,TRBV18,TRBJ1-1,13
ASGTGGPYEQY,TRBV10-2,TRBJ2-7,11
ASSLSIPRQGAREPAKNIQY,TRBV28,TRBJ2-4,20
ASSQGTAYGYT,TRBV7-6,TRBJ1-2,11
ASSGDRANTGELF,TRBV9,TRBJ2-2,13
ASSLIGDVVTEAF,TRBV11-2,TRBJ1-1,13
ASSVTFIRARVFEQY,TRBV25-1,TRBJ2-7,15
ASSAPGLAGGHEQF,TRBV9,TRBJ2-1,14
ASSPRLAGGSYNEQF,TRBV7-9,TRBJ2-1,15
ASSPERAGELF,TRBV5-1,TRBJ2-2,11
ASSQLAGDSNEQF,TRBV14,TRBJ2-1,13
ASSRTIRSDTQY,TRBV6-5,TRBJ2-3,12
ASSLQDRGDTQY,TRBV28,TRBJ2-3,12
ASIWTSLSYEQY,TRBV2,TRBJ2-7,12
ASSLVERLNEQF,TRBV11-3,TRBJ2-1,12
ASSPGTGTYEQY,TRBV11-1,TRBJ2-7,12
ASSLARGYSSNTGELF,TRBV7-2,TRBJ2-2,16
ASRDTGSFSEQF,TRBV6-6,TRBJ2-1,12
ASSQDQGQGVYEQY,TRBV4-2,TRBJ2-7,14
ASSREGAGMYEQY,TRBV21-1,TRBJ2-7,13
ASSLDLLSGPKETQY,TRBV11-2,TRBJ2-5,15
ASSFGTEGQRNEQF,TRBV27,TRBJ2-1,14
ASSYEQGTDTQY,TRBV2,TRBJ2-3,12
ASSLARAGASSGANVLT,TRBV5-1,TRBJ2-6,17
ASSINGVDGYT,TRBV19,TRBJ1-2,11
AISETGGSPYEQY,TRBV10-3,TRBJ2-7,13
ASSLIEGQVTDTQY,TRBV18,TRBJ2-3,14
ASSFWPSGSSFSYEQY,TRBV5-5,TRBJ2-7,16
ASSFRGATNEQF,TRBV28,TRBJ2-1,12
ASIPGGVPFSGANVLT,TRBV19,TRBJ2-6,16
ASSRGGYNEQF,TRBV5-4,TRBJ2-1,11
ASSLVGGSYEQY,TRBV7-8,TRBJ2-7,12
ASRAQGNTEAF,TRBV7-9,TRBJ1-1,11
ASSQDGPSGAYEQY,TRBV4-1,TRBJ2-7,14
ASSVGTANTGELF,TRBV9,TRBJ2-2,13
ASSSPGTADTQY,TRBV7-6,TRBJ2-3,12
ASRERPQGIGRAGDTQY,TRBV4-1,TRBJ2-3,17
ASSYGLAGGYEQY,TRBV6-5,TRBJ2-7,13
ASSFGGRGGQSYT,TRBV11-2,TRBJ1-2,13
ASSDSTNYGYT,TRBV6-4,TRBJ1-2,11